This TCR beta chain was found in a study of T-cell memory formation after mild COVID-19. Study as a whole: Clusters of TCRs were largely donor specific. Regarding the study as a whole: From day 15 to 85, contracting clones were balanced between CD4 and CD8, whereas later expanders leaned toward CD4+. Pre-infection memory harbored some responding clones, suggesting cross-reactive memory joined.

A word on this clonotype: The target antigen is unknown.

TCRdb itself ran the 5' RACE reads through MiXCR, one entry per CDR3 protein. The top ten hold approximately 8.1% of the sample, which has 400,000 or so distinct CDR3 sequences, around 19% seen once. Trimming shortened V by 0 bases and J by 3 bases, and 12 bases separated the two germline ends. The CDR3 runs to 16 residues. The germline gives CDR1 SGHDT, CDR2 YYEEEE. The gene calls are TRBV5-6 and TRBJ2-2; possible D gene TRBD2, 5 bases. The TCR comes from an adult woman who had mild COVID-19 (a few samples of this study predate the infection). Cell type and time point are not known. Material for sequencing was PBMCs or a T cell subset sorted from them (not recorded which). CDR3 region: CASSLAGGDDTGELFF. CDR3 in DNA: TGTGCCAGCAGCTTGGCCGGAGGAGACGACACCGGGGAGCTGTTTTTT.